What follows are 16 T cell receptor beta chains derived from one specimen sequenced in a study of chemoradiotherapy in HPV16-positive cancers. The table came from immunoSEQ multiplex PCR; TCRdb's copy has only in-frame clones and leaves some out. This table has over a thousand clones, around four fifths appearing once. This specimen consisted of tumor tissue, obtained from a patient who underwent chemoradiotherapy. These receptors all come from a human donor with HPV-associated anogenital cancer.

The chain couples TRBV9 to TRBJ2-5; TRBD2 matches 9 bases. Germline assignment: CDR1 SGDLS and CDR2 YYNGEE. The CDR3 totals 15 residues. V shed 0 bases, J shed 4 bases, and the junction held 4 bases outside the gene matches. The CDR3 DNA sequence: TGTGCCAGCAGCGTAGATAGCGGGAGAGGAGAGACCCAGTACTTC. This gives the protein CASSVDSGRGETQYF.

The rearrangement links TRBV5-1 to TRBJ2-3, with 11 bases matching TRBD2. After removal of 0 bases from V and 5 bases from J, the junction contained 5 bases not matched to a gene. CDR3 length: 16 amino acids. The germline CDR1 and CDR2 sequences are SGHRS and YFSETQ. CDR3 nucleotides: TGCGCCAGCAGCTTGGAACGACTAGCGGGGATAGATACGCAGTATTTT. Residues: CASSLERLAGIDTQYF.

The CDR3 protein is CASSTGTSWRTDTQYF. DNA for the CDR3: TGTGCCAGCAGCACAGGGACTAGCTGGCGCACAGATACGCAGTATTTT. The chain links TRBV2 to TRBJ2-3; 9 bases are a match to TRBD2. V shed 6 bases, J shed 1 base, and the junction held 8 bases outside the gene matches. CDR1 is SNHLY and CDR2 is FYNNEI in the germline V gene. This CDR3 region has 16 residues. Together with reference TRBV2 and TRBJ2-3, the CDR3 gives the full variable domain: EPEVTQTPSHQVTQMGQEVILRCVPISNHLYFYWYRQILGQKVEFLVSFYNNEISEKSEIFDDQFSVERPDGSNFTLKIRSTKLEDSAMYFCASSTGTSWRTDTQYFGPGTRLTVL.

The CDR3, as DNA: TGTGCCAGCAGCCCCCTAGCGGGACCTACCTACAATGAGCAGTTCTTC. Protein: CASSPLAGPTYNEQFF. This rearrangement joins TRBV7-6 to TRBJ2-1; 9 nucleotides match TRBD2. CDR3 length: 16 residues. CDR1 and CDR2 from the germline V gene are SGHVS and FNYEAQ. V lost 5 bases to trimming and J lost 2 bases; unmatched junction nucleotides: 7.

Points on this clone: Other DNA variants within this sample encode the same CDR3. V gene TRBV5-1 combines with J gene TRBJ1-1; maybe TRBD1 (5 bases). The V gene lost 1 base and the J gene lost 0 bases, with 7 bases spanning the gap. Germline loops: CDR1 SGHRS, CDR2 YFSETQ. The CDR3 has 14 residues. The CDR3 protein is CASSLSGVNTEAFF. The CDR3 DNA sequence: TGCGCCAGCAGCTTGTCGGGGGTGAACACTGAAGCTTTCTTT. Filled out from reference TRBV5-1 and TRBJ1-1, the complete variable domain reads KAGVTQTPRYLIKTRGQQVTLSCSPISGHRSVSWYQQTPGQGLQFLFEYFSETQRNKGNFPGRFSGRQFSNSRSEMNVSTLELGDSALYLCASSLSGVNTEAFFGQGTRLTVV.

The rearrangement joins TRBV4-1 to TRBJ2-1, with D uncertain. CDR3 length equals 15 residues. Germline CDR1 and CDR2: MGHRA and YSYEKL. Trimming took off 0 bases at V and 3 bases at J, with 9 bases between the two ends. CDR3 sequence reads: CASSQDLRSYNEQFF. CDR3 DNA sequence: TGCGCCAGCAGCCAAGATTTAAGGAGCTACAATGAGCAGTTCTTC.

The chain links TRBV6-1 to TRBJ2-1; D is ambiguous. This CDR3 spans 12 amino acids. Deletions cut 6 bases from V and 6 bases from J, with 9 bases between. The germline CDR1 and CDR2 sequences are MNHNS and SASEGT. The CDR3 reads CASRGNSNEQFF. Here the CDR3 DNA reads TGTGCCAGCAGAGGTAATAGCAATGAGCAGTTCTTC.

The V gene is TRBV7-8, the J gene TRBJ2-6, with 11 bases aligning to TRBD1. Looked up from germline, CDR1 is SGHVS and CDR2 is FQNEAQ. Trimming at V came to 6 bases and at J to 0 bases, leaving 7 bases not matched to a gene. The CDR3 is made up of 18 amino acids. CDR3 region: CASRSPGQGGSGANVLTF. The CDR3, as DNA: TGTGCCAGCAGGAGCCCGGGACAGGGGGGCTCTGGGGCCAACGTCCTGACTTTC.

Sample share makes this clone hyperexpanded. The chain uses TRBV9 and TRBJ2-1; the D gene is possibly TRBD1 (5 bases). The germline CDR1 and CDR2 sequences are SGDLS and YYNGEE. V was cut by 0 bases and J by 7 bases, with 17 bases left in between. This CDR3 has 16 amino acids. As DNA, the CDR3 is TGTGCCAGCAGCGTAGTTGGGGCTCCTCCACAGAATGAGCAGTTCTTC. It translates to CASSVVGAPPQNEQFF.

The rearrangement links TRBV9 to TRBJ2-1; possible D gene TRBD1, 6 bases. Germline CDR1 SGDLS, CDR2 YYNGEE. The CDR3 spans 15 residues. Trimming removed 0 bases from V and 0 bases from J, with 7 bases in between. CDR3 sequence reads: CASSVEDSSYNEQFF. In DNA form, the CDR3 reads TGTGCCAGCAGCGTAGAGGACAGCTCCTACAATGAGCAGTTCTTC.

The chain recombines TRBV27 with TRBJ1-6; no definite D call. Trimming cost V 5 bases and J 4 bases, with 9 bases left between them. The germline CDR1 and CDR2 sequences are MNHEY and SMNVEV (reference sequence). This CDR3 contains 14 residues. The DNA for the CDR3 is TGTGCCAGCAGTAGCCTCCTTTATAATTCACCCCTCCACTTT. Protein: CASSSLLYNSPLHF.

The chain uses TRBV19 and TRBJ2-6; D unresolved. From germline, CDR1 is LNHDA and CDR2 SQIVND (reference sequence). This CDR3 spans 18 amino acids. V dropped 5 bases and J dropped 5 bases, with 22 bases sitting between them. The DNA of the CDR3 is TGTGCCAGTAGTGTGATGGGGAAATCACAAAGTCGGGCCAACGTCCTGACTTTC. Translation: CASSVMGKSQSRANVLTF. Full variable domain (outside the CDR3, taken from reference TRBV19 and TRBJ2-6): DGGITQSPKYLFRKEGQNVTLSCEQNLNHDAMYWYRQDPGQGLRLIYYSQIVNDFQKGDIAEGYSVSREKKESFPLTVTSAQKNPTAFYLCASSVMGKSQSRANVLTFGAGSRLTVL.

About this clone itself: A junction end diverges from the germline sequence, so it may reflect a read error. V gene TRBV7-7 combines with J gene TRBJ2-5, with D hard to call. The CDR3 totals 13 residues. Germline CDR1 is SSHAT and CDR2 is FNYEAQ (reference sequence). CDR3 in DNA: TGTGCTAGCAGCTTAGGGTTCCAAGAGACCCAGTACTTC. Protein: CASSLGFQETQYF. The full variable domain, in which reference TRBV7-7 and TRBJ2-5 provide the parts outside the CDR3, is GAGVSQSPRYKVTKRGQDVTLRCDPISSHATLYWYQQALGQGPEFLTYFNYEAQPDKSGLPSDRFSAERPEGSISTLTIQRTEQRDSAMYRCASSLGFQETQYFGPGTRLLVL.

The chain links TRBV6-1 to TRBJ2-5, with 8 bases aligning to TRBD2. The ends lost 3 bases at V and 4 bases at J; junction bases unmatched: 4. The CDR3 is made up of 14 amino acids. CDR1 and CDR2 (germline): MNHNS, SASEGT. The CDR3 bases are TGTGCCAGCAGTGACGGGGCGGGAGGAGAGACCCAGTACTTC. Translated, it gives CASSDGAGGETQYF.

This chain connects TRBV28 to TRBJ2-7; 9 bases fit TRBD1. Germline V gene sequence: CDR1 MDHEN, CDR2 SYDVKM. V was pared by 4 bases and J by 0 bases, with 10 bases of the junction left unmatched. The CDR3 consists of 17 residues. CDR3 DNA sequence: TGTGCCAGCAGTTCGCTCCGGGACAGGGATTTCTCCTACGAGCAGTACTTC. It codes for CASSSLRDRDFSYEQYF.

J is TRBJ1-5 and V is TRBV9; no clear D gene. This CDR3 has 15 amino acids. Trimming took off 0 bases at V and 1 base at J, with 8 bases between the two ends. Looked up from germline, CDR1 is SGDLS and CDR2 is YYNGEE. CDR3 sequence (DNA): TGTGCCAGCAGCGTAGATTCGAGAAGCAATCAGCCCCAGCATTTT. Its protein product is CASSVDSRSNQPQHF.